These T cell receptor beta chains were read from a single sample in a study of memory CD4+ T cells and cytomegalovirus serostatus. Sequenced by immunoSEQ multiplex PCR; TCRdb stores in-frame clones only, minus some. The sample lists tens of thousands of clones; 82% were seen once. Sequencing was done on a sample of memory CD4+ T cells from blood. These receptors all come from an adult in good health and CMV-seronegative. The CDR3 runs from the conserved cysteine through the conserved F or W. D genes are given only for firm matches. A row's size may be missing; if present it is once, few, many or a size class.

TRBJ1-2 | 13 | TRBD1 | TRBV27 | . | TGTGCCAGCCGTGCCGACAGGGCCCATGGCTACACCTTC | CASRADRAHGYTF
TRBJ1-2 | 14 | TRBD1 | TRBV19 | . | TGTGCCAGTAGTATCGGGGGACAGGTCTATGGCTACACCTTC | CASSIGGQVYGYTF
TRBJ1-4 | 15 | . | TRBV15 | . | TGTGCCACCAGTGATTATACAGGGCCTAATGAAAAACTGTTTTTT | CATSDYTGPNEKLFF
TRBJ1-4 | 16 | . | TRBV19 | . | TGTGCCAGTAGTCCCCAGAGGCGCGCAACTAATGAAAAACTGTTTTTT | CASSPQRRATNEKLFF
TRBJ1-5 | 13 | . | TRBV4-3 | . | TGCGCCAGCAGCCAACAGACAAATAGGGCCCAGCATTTT | CASSQQTNRAQHF
TRBJ2-5 | 14 | TRBD2 | TRBV29-1 | once | TGCAGCGTTGAAATGGGGGGGAGGGGAGAGACCCAGTACTTC | CSVEMGGRGETQYF
TRBJ1-4 | 16 | TRBD1 | TRBV7-9 | . | TGTGCCAGCAGCCGGGACAGGGGGCAGGGTAATGAAAAACTGTTTTTT | CASSRDRGQGNEKLFF
TRBJ1-1 | 14 | TRBD1 | TRBV2 | . | TGTGCCAGCAGACCGGGACAGGGGGCATCTGAAGCTTTCTTT | CASRPGQGASEAFF
TRBJ1-4 | 15 | . | TRBV5-1 | . | TGCGCCAGCAGCTTAAGCACAGCAACTAATGAAAAACTGTTTTTT | CASSLSTATNEKLFF
TRBJ2-5 | 15 | TRBD1 | TRBV5-4 | few | TGTGCCAGCAGCTTGGAACAGGGGTGGGAAGAGACCCAGTACTTC | CASSLEQGWEETQYF
TRBJ1-4 | 16 | . | TRBV7-3 | . | TGTGCCAGCAGCTTACCCCGGGGCCGTCTTAATGAAAAACTGTTTTTT | CASSLPRGRLNEKLFF
TRBJ1-5 | 17 | . | TRBV5-1 | . | TGCGCCAGCAGCTTGGATAACAGGGAGCAAGGCAATCAGCCCCAGCATTTT | CASSLDNREQGNQPQHF
TRBJ1-2 | 15 | TRBD1 | TRBV19 | . | TGTGCCAGTAGTATACTACAGGGGTCTAACTATGGCTACACCTTC | CASSILQGSNYGYTF
TRBJ1-5 | 15 | TRBD1 | TRBV7-9 | . | TGTGCCAGCAGCCCCGGCCGGACAGGGAATCAGCCCCAGCATTTT | CASSPGRTGNQPQHF
TRBJ1-3 | 13 | . | TRBV11-2 | . | TGTGCCAGCAGCTTAGAGTCTGGAAACACCATATATTTT | CASSLESGNTIYF
TRBJ2-5 | 15 | . | TRBV7-3 | . | TGTGCCAGCAGCCGGACAGGGTTTAGCGGGGAGACCCAGTACTTC | CASSRTGFSGETQYF
TRBJ1-2 | 13 | . | TRBV7-3 | . | TGTGCCAGCAGCTTAGGGCCCAACTATGGCTACACCTTC | CASSLGPNYGYTF
TRBJ2-7 | 15 | . | TRBV27 | . | TGTGCCAGCAGTTCTCGACTAACGAGCTCCTACGAGCAGTACTTC | CASSSRLTSSYEQYF
TRBJ1-1 | 13 | TRBD1 | TRBV5-1 | . | TGCGCCAGCAGCTTGACAGGGGCCACTGAAGCTTTCTTT | CASSLTGATEAFF
TRBJ1-5 | 15 | . | TRBV5-6 | . | TGTGCCAGCAGCTACGGGAGGGAGGGCAATCAGCCCCAGCATTTT | CASSYGREGNQPQHF
TRBJ1-4 | 12 | . | TRBV30 | . | TGTGCCTGGAGTTCCAGCGTCGAAAAACTGTTTTTT | CAWSSSVEKLFF
TRBJ2-1 | 13 | . | TRBV5-6 | . | TGTGCCAGCAGCTTAATCGGTAACAATGAGCAGTTCTTC | CASSLIGNNEQFF
TRBJ1-1 | 17 | TRBD1 | TRBV30 | few | TGTGCCTGGAGGCGCCGGGACAGGGGACTCCTCATCGCTGAAGCTTTCTTT | CAWRRRDRGLLIAEAFF
TRBJ2-2 | 17 | . | TRBV4-2 | . | TGTGCCAGCAGCCAAGCTAAGGGTCGCGGGGATATCGGGGAGCTGTTTTTT | CASSQAKGRGDIGELFF
TRBJ2-3 | 18 | TRBD2 | TRBV7-9 | . | TGTGCCAGCAGCTACCCATTCGGGACTAGCTTTTTCACAGATACGCAGTATTTT | CASSYPFGTSFFTDTQYF
TRBJ2-5 | 15 | . | TRBV11-3 | . | TGTGCCAGCAGCTTAGGGACCCCGGGTGGAGAGACCCAGTACTTC | CASSLGTPGGETQYF
TRBJ2-7 | 14 | . | TRBV4-3 | . | TGCGCCAGCAGCCAAGACAGGAGGGCCTACGAGCAGTACTTC | CASSQDRRAYEQYF
TRBJ2-7 | 13 | . | TRBV5-5 | few | TGTGCCAGCAGCTTACACACACGCTACGAGCAGTACTTC | CASSLHTRYEQYF
TRBJ2-7 | 15 | . | TRBV4-3 | once | TGCGCCAGCAGCCAAGGAACGAACAGGGTGGACGAGCAGTACTTC | CASSQGTNRVDEQYF
TRBJ2-3 | 14 | TRBD2 | TRBV30 | once | TGTGCCTGGAGTGTCAGCGGGGGTACAGATACGCAGTATTTT | CAWSVSGGTDTQYF
TRBJ2-1 | 16 | TRBD2 | TRBV14 | . | TGTGCCAGCAGCCACCACCCGGGACTAGCGGGGAATGAGCAGTTCTTC | CASSHHPGLAGNEQFF
TRBJ2-1 | 16 | TRBD2 | TRBV11-1 | . | TGTGCCAGCAGGGCACTAGCGGGGGGCCCCTACAATGAGCAGTTCTTC | CASRALAGGPYNEQFF
TRBJ1-1 | 11 | . | TRBV20-1 | . | TGCAGTGCTCCTAGGAACACTGAAGCTTTCTTT | CSAPRNTEAFF
TRBJ2-1 | 16 | . | TRBV28 | . | TGTGCCAGCTTCGAGGGGGGGCAGGTCATGGCCGATGAGCAGTTCTTC | CASFEGGQVMADEQFF
TRBJ2-7 | 16 | . | TRBV5-1 | . | TGCGCCAGCAGCTTGGGGTCGCAGACCCACGCCTACGAGCAGTACTTC | CASSLGSQTHAYEQYF